One and the same sample provided the 20 T cell receptor beta chains below, sequenced in a study of T cell changes during pregnancy in multiple sclerosis. Using immunoSEQ multiplex PCR, the repertoire was profiled, and TCRdb retains in-frame clones only, with some absent. This table has 45,000 to 70,000 clones, over 80% appearing once. Sequences were derived from CD4+ T cells from peripheral blood mononuclear cells, sampled after pregnancy. These TCRs come from a female donor with multiple sclerosis, enrolled in a pregnancy study.

V and J are TRBV10-3 and TRBJ2-3; D may be TRBD2 (6 bases). CDR3 length equals 14 residues. Trimming stripped 4 bases from V and 8 bases from J, with 16 bases between. CDR1 is ENHRY, CDR2 SYGVKD, per germline. In nucleotides, the CDR3 is TGTGCCATCAGTGCGGGAGACTCCAGGAGTACGCAGTATTTT. This translates into CAISAGDSRSTQYF.

The chain carries TRBV19 and TRBJ1-1; D gene ambiguous. Germline loops: CDR1 LNHDA, CDR2 SQIVND (reference sequence). This CDR3 has 16 amino acids. V lost 5 bases, J lost 4 bases, and 20 bases lay in between. The CDR3: CASSALQRLAGTEAFF. The CDR3 bases are TGTGCCAGTAGTGCATTACAGCGACTGGCGGGCACTGAAGCTTTCTTT.

The genes are TRBV6-6 and TRBJ2-7; maybe TRBD1 (6 bases). This CDR3 has 15 residues. CDR1 MNHNY and CDR2 SVGAGI come from the germline V gene (reference sequence). V lost 0 bases to trimming and J lost 12 bases, with 21 bases between them. Written as DNA, the CDR3 is TGTGCCAGCAGTTACTCGAGGGACATAACAGTACAACGGTACTTC. Encoded protein: CASSYSRDITVQRYF.

The V call is TRBV4-3, the J call TRBJ2-5; 7 bases fit TRBD2. The germline gives CDR1 LGHNA, CDR2 YSLEER. J was trimmed by 5 bases and V by 0 bases; bases with no gene match: 6. The CDR3 is 15 amino acids. CDR3 residues: CASSQDRGVGETQYF. CDR3 coding DNA: TGCGCCAGCAGCCAAGATCGGGGGGTCGGGGAGACCCAGTACTTC.

CDR3 bases: TGCGCCAGCAGCCAAAAAAGGACAGGGGACTTTGGAAACACCATATATTTT. This gives the protein CASSQKRTGDFGNTIYF. The chain couples TRBV4-1 to TRBJ1-3; 9 bases are shared with TRBD1. CDR1 is MGHRA and CDR2 is YSYEKL in the germline V gene. The CDR3 has 17 residues. Trimming took 2 bases from V and 3 from J; bases not matched to a gene: 8.

The J gene is TRBJ2-6, the V gene TRBV12-5; D is uncertain. The germline gives CDR1 LGHNT, CDR2 FRNRAP. V was pared by 6 bases and J by 0 bases, with 3 bases between. This CDR3 has 13 residues. The CDR3: CASGNSGANVLTF. In nucleotides, the CDR3 is TGTGCTAGTGGCAACTCTGGGGCCAACGTCCTGACTTTC.

The CDR3 DNA reads as TGTGCCATCAGTGAGTCGAAGGTGGGAGCCCTGGGGAACACTGAAGCTTTCTTT. This gives the protein CAISESKVGALGNTEAFF. This chain uses TRBV10-3 with TRBJ1-1; D gene uncertain. CDR1 and CDR2 from the germline V gene are ENHRY and SYGVKD. This CDR3 has 18 residues. The V end was cut by 0 bases, the J end by 1 base, with 18 bases between.

The chain is built from TRBV25-1 and TRBJ2-7; the match to TRBD2 covers 7 bases. J lost 2 bases, V lost 1 base, and 2 bases had no gene match. The germline CDR1 and CDR2 sequences are MGHDK and SYGVNS. This CDR3 has 14 amino acids. CDR3 residues: CASSELGGTYEQYF. The CDR3, as DNA: TGTGCCAGCAGTGAATTGGGGGGGACCTACGAGCAGTACTTC.

This clone was recorded only once. V and J are TRBV6-5 and TRBJ1-2; 10 bases fit TRBD1. Germline V lookup: CDR1 MNHEY, CDR2 SVGAGI. The CDR3 runs to 14 residues. V shed 9 bases, J shed 0 bases, and the junction held 4 bases outside the gene matches. CDR3 in amino acids: CASGQGVPNYGYTF. The CDR3 DNA follows: TGTGCCAGTGGACAGGGGGTCCCTAACTATGGCTACACCTTC.

The rearrangement uses TRBV10-3 and TRBJ2-7; the match to TRBD1 covers 7 bases. The CDR3 has 14 residues. Germline CDR1 is ENHRY and CDR2 is SYGVKD. V lost 10 bases, J lost 3 bases, and 12 bases stayed unmatched. This CDR3 reads CASRDRDLIYEQYF. In nucleotides, the CDR3 is TGTGCCAGCCGAGACAGGGATCTCATCTACGAGCAGTACTTC.

V is TRBV11-1 and J is TRBJ1-1; D not resolved. The germline CDR1 and CDR2 sequences are SGHAT and FQDESV (reference sequence). The CDR3 has 16 residues. V was shortened by 5 bases and J by 0 bases, with 16 bases between the two germline ends. The CDR3 loop reads CASSRSFVALNTEAFF. The CDR3 bases are TGTGCCAGCAGCCGGAGCTTCGTAGCCTTGAACACTGAAGCTTTCTTT.

This clone was observed once. The chain carries TRBV2 and TRBJ2-2; 12 nucleotides agree with TRBD1. The trim removed 7 bases at V and 8 bases at J, leaving 5 bases unmatched. Germline V gene sequence: CDR1 SNHLY, CDR2 FYNNEI. The CDR3 is made up of 14 amino acids. The CDR3: CASIRGQGAGELFF. DNA of the CDR3: TGTGCCAGCATCCGGGGACAGGGGGCAGGGGAGCTGTTTTTT.

The chain has TRBV4-1 and TRBJ1-2; the match to TRBD1 covers 7 bases. This CDR3 region has 14 residues. The ends lost 1 base at V and 4 bases at J; junction bases unmatched: 3. Per the germline V gene, CDR1 is MGHRA and CDR2 is YSYEKL. The CDR3 DNA reads TGCGCCAGCAGCCAAGGGGACAGAGGCTATGGCTACACCTTC. As protein: CASSQGDRGYGYTF.

In its sample, this clone was seen once. Written as DNA, the CDR3 is TGTGCCAGCAGCTTATTTTCGGGGAATGAGCAGTTCTTC. It yields the protein CASSLFSGNEQFF. The V and J genes are TRBV7-9 and TRBJ2-1; TRBD2 might be the D (5 bases). CDR3 length: 13 residues. Germline V gene sequence: CDR1 SEHNR, CDR2 FQNEAQ (reference sequence). V shed 2 bases and J shed 7 bases, with 9 bases lying between them. The whole variable domain, filled in from reference TRBV7-9 and TRBJ2-1, reads DTGVSQNPRHKITKRGQNVTFRCDPISEHNRLYWYRQTLGQGPEFLTYFQNEAQLEKSRLLSDRFSAERPKGSFSTLEIQRTEQGDSAMYLCASSLFSGNEQFFGPGTRLTVL.

This sequence joins TRBV7-2 and TRBJ2-1; 7 bases fit TRBD2. Germline trimming cut 6 bases from V and 2 bases from J; bases unmatched to any gene: 7. The CDR3 sequence is 15 residues long. The germline gives CDR1 SGHTA, CDR2 FQGNSA. The CDR3 spells CASSPSGTAYNEQFF. The CDR3 region has the DNA TGTGCCAGCAGTCCCAGCGGGACCGCCTACAATGAGCAGTTCTTC.

The V and J genes are TRBV14 and TRBJ1-2; D remains ambiguous. Per germline, CDR1 SGHDN and CDR2 FVKESK. The CDR3 is made up of 13 amino acids. Trimming shortened V by 2 bases and J by 1 base, and 5 bases separated the two germline ends. CDR3 loop: CASSQTVNYGYTF. In nucleotides, the CDR3 is TGTGCCAGCAGCCAAACGGTTAACTATGGCTACACCTTC.

This clone appeared a single time. The chain carries TRBV11-3 and TRBJ2-7; D might be TRBD2 (6 bases). The CDR3 length is 14 residues. Per the germline V gene, CDR1 is SGHNT and CDR2 is YENEEA. V lost 5 bases to trimming and J lost 4 bases, with 15 bases between them. The CDR3 sequence: CASSPTGVGYEQYF. For the CDR3, the DNA is TGTGCCAGCAGCCCCACGGGGGTGGGGTACGAGCAGTACTTC. Combining the CDR3 with reference TRBV11-3 and TRBJ2-7 gives the whole variable domain EAGVVQSPRYKIIEKKQPVAFWCNPISGHNTLYWYLQNLGQGPELLIRYENEEAVDDSQLPKDRFSAERLKGVDSTLKIQPAELGDSAVYLCASSPTGVGYEQYFGPGTRLTVT.

This sequence joins TRBV5-4 and TRBJ1-1; perhaps TRBD1 as D (6 bases). CDR3 size: 14 residues. V was shortened by 4 bases and J by 3 bases, with 13 bases between the two germline ends. Germline values: CDR1 SGHNT, CDR2 YYREEE (reference sequence). DNA of the CDR3: TGTGCCAGCAGCAGGGGGAGCGGGGACACTGAAGCTTTCTTT. Translating gives CASSRGSGDTEAFF.

This clone was seen once. The V gene is TRBV4-3, the J gene TRBJ1-1, with no clear D. The CDR3 is 13 residues long. Germline CDR1 and CDR2: LGHNA and YSLEER. Trimming shortened V by 0 bases and J by 7 bases, and 9 bases separated the two germline ends. The CDR3 region is CASSQERAGEAFF. In nucleotides, the CDR3 is TGCGCCAGCAGCCAAGAAAGGGCGGGTGAAGCTTTCTTT.

V is TRBV7-2 and J is TRBJ2-1; D is uncertain. The CDR3 extends over 13 amino acids. The germline gives CDR1 SGHTA, CDR2 FQGNSA. Trimming removed 1 base from V and 4 bases from J, with 5 bases in between. CDR3 nucleotide sequence: TGTGCCAGCAGCTTAGTGGCTTACAATGAGCAGTTCTTC. It yields the protein CASSLVAYNEQFF.